The clone carrying this T cell receptor beta chain was counted at least ten times. Antigen: not known. Using a J-beta primer mix together with a sample-barcoded 5' primer, a second PCR was run for roughly 7 to 12 cycles. MiXCR was run by TCRdb on the 5' RACE reads, yielding one entry per CDR3 protein. The sample records 600,000 to 800,000 distinct CDR3 sequences, around 21% being singletons. Trimming left V 2 bases short and J 3 bases short, with 15 bases between. This CDR3 contains 16 residues. Germline V gene sequence: CDR1 KGHSH, CDR2 LQKENI. The sample comes from a study of blood T cells in healthy people across ages. Study-level results: Naive T cell percentage by flow cytometry tracked strongly with beta diversity.

The receptor was derived from a man in his 70s in good health. This rearrangement joins TRBV18 to TRBJ2-3; D may be TRBD2 (6 bases). The sample was blood. For the CDR3, the DNA is TGTGCCAGCTCACCAGCCTTGGAGGGGCTGACAGATACGCAGTATTTT. It is translated as CASSPALEGLTDTQYF.